The next 21 T cell receptor beta chains were all read from a single sample in a study of response to subunit inactivated influenza vaccine listed by TCRdb under 2018. The library relied on RT-PCR. The instrument was an Illumina HiSeq 2500. TCRdb reworked the public reads: Q25 trimming with fastp, MiXCR clone assembly, productive beta chains retained. Every distinct CDR3 protein forms one entry, paired with its most common genes and DNA. Across this sample there are hundreds of thousands of distinct CDR3 sequences, with less than 15% seen only once. The ten top clones hold roughly 7.7% of the sample. The source was non-naive T cells sorted from PBMCs, collected about 14 days before vaccination. The cell subset or site label, as the study defines it: memory T cell fraction. The receptors stem from a man aged 45 to 65 who received an inactivated influenza vaccine. Donor details come from another sample of the same person, matched by shared clones.

This clonotype has a handful of counts. The chain is built from TRBV27 and TRBJ1-2; 8 bases map to TRBD1. This CDR3 is built from 15 residues. V gave up 0 bases and J gave up 6 bases; unmatched junction bases: 6. Looked up from germline, CDR1 is MNHEY and CDR2 is SMNVEV (reference sequence). The CDR3 is CASSLSPDRADGYTF. The CDR3, as DNA: TGTGCCAGCAGTTTATCCCCGGACAGGGCCGATGGCTACACCTTC.

The V call is TRBV20-1, the J call TRBJ2-5; 7 bases map to TRBD2. Germline CDR1 DFQATT, CDR2 SNEGSKA (reference sequence). V lost 4 bases and J lost 4; bases outside the gene matches: 12. The CDR3 runs to 15 residues. CDR3 in amino acids: CSAIRTLGLVETQYF. The DNA for the CDR3 is TGCAGTGCTATACGGACCTTAGGACTAGTAGAGACCCAGTACTTC.

This clonotype has more than one count but fewer than ten. The genes are TRBV28 and TRBJ1-2; D call uncertain. CDR3 length: 13 amino acids. Germline CDR1 reads MDHEN; CDR2 reads SYDVKM. V was trimmed by 7 bases and J by 4 bases, leaving 13 bases between them. The CDR3 region has the DNA TGTGCCAGCACCGCAGGTGTGGGCTATGGCTACACCTTC. Its translation is CASTAGVGYGYTF.

The rearrangement uses TRBV7-2 and TRBJ2-2; D is possibly TRBD1 (5 bases). V gave up 6 bases and J gave up 0 bases, with 11 bases separating them. Per germline, CDR1 SGHTA and CDR2 FQGNSA. The CDR3 runs to 15 residues. CDR3 bases: TGTGCCAGCAGTTATGGACACTCGAACACCGGGGAGCTGTTTTTT. Residues: CASSYGHSNTGELFF.

This clonotype was counted ten times or more. This rearrangement joins TRBV6-2 or TRBV6-3 to TRBJ2-5; D is unresolved. This CDR3 spans 14 amino acids. The V end lost 5 bases, the J end lost 0 bases, and 10 bases lay between the germline ends. CDR1 MNHEY and CDR2 SVGEGT come from the germline V gene. CDR3 nucleotide sequence: TGTGCCAGCAGTCCTACGATGTACCAAGAGACCCAGTACTTC. As protein: CASSPTMYQETQYF.

This chain uses TRBV10-2 with TRBJ2-3; tentative D call: TRBD2 (6 bases). The germline V gene has CDR1 WSHSY and CDR2 SAAADI. The V gene lost 6 bases and the J gene lost 1 base, with 14 bases spanning the gap. The CDR3 length is 15 residues. CDR3 loop: CASRQWGTRTDTQYF. CDR3 sequence (DNA): TGCGCCAGCAGGCAATGGGGGACTCGCACAGATACGCAGTATTTT.

A remark on this clonotype: This clone may be a read error of a much larger clone one base away. This chain uses TRBV6-6 with TRBJ1-1; TRBD1 aligns across 8 bases. Germline lookup yields CDR1 MNHNY and CDR2 SVGAGI (reference sequence). The CDR3 runs to 12 residues. The CDR3 DNA is TGTGCCAGCAGCCCTGGACAGGGCGAAGCTCTCTTT. Protein: CASSPGQGEALF.

The chain links TRBV16 to TRBJ1-1; D call uncertain. V shed 0 bases and J shed 1 base, with 3 bases lying between them. Germline CDR1 KGHSY, CDR2 FQNENV. CDR3 length: 13 amino acids. The CDR3 reads CASSQSGNTEAFF. The DNA of the CDR3 is TGTGCCAGCAGCCAATCGGGGAACACTGAAGCTTTCTTT.

This clonotype has just a few counts. This chain connects TRBV18 to TRBJ2-1; D unresolved. Germline values: CDR1 KGHSH, CDR2 LQKENI. The CDR3 extends over 13 amino acids. V lost 2 bases to trimming and J lost 7 bases, with 9 bases between them. CDR3 amino acids: CASSPSLWNEQFF. DNA for the CDR3: TGTGCCAGCTCACCAAGTTTGTGGAATGAGCAGTTCTTC.

This chain joins TRBV6-1 and TRBJ2-5; 7 positions match TRBD2. Losses at the gene ends were 4 bases for V and 2 bases for J; bases not matched to a gene: 7. Germline CDR1 reads MNHNS; CDR2 reads SASEGT. The CDR3 loop spans 15 amino acids. In DNA form, the CDR3 reads TGTGCCAGCAGTGTCGCTAGCGGCGTACAAGAGACCCAGTACTTC. It is translated as CASSVASGVQETQYF.

CDR3 coding DNA: TGTGCCATCAGTGGACCCGGGAGGGTCTCTGGAAACACCATATATTTT. Residues: CAISGPGRVSGNTIYF. V is TRBV10-3 and J is TRBJ1-3, with no clear D. The CDR3 sequence is 16 residues long. Germline V gene sequence: CDR1 ENHRY, CDR2 SYGVKD. V was cut by 4 bases and J by 0 bases, with 13 bases left in between.

This chain connects TRBV7-6 to TRBJ2-2; D is perhaps TRBD2 (6 bases). The length of the CDR3 is 16 residues. Trimming shortened V by 3 bases and J by 4 bases, and 15 bases separated the two germline ends. Germline V CDR1 and CDR2: SGHVS, FNYEAQ. The CDR3 here is CASSLEVSGGTGELFF. DNA of the CDR3: TGTGCCAGCAGCTTGGAGGTTAGCGGAGGCACCGGGGAGCTGTTTTTT.

In its sample, this clonotype was seen a few times. The rearrangement links TRBV6-4 to TRBJ1-5; D possibly corresponds to TRBD1 (5 bases). Trimming pared 5 bases from V and 3 bases from J, leaving 8 bases between. This CDR3 contains 13 residues. Germline loops: CDR1 MRHNA, CDR2 SNTAGT. The CDR3 loop reads CASSTGVNQPQHF. The CDR3 DNA follows: TGTGCCAGCAGTACGGGGGTCAATCAGCCCCAGCATTTT.

This clonotype was seen at least ten times. The chain is built from TRBV20-1 and TRBJ1-1, with a possible D match to TRBD1 (5 bases). The CDR3 runs to 13 residues. Trimming shortened V by 6 bases and J by 5 bases, and 16 bases separated the two germline ends. CDR1 and CDR2 (germline): DFQATT, SNEGSKA (reference sequence). The CDR3 nucleotides are TGCAGTGCCCGGGTCGCGGGGGGGACTGAAGCTTTCTTT. It encodes CSARVAGGTEAFF.

This clonotype was seen repeatedly, ten times or more. The rearrangement uses TRBV20-1 and TRBJ2-7, with TRBD1 matching over 12 bases. Germline CDR1 and CDR2: DFQATT and SNEGSKA (reference sequence). The V gene end was trimmed by 2 bases and the J gene end by 7 bases; junction bases not matched to a gene: 6. The CDR3 consists of 14 residues. CDR3 sequence: CSARKGQGAYEQYF. For the CDR3, the DNA is TGCAGTGCTAGAAAGGGACAGGGGGCTTATGAGCAGTACTTC.

This chain links TRBV6-2 or TRBV6-3 with TRBJ2-7; no reliable D call. V lost 0 bases, J lost 3 bases, and 3 bases lay in between. This CDR3 contains 12 residues. The germline V gene has CDR1 MNHEY and CDR2 SVGEGT. In nucleotides, the CDR3 is TGTGCCAGCAGTTACTCGTTCTACGAGCAGTACTTC. Protein: CASSYSFYEQYF.

In its sample, this clonotype was seen a few times. The chain employs TRBV20-1 and TRBJ1-1; weak D call: TRBD1 (5 bases). V dropped 3 bases and J dropped 5 bases, with 16 bases sitting between them. CDR3 size: 14 residues. Germline values: CDR1 DFQATT, CDR2 SNEGSKA (reference sequence). CDR3 DNA sequence: TGCAGTGCTAGGCGATTGGGGGATCGGACTGAAGCTTTCTTT. Its translation: CSARRLGDRTEAFF.

Only a few counts were recorded for this clonotype. The CDR3 sequence is CASSADRFSHEQYF. The CDR3 nucleotides are TGTGCCAGCAGTGCAGACAGGTTCTCACACGAGCAGTACTTC. The chain combines TRBV2 with TRBJ2-7, with a weak D call TRBD1 (6 bases). The CDR3 is 14 residues long. Per germline, CDR1 SNHLY and CDR2 FYNNEI. V was trimmed by 4 bases and J by 5 bases, leaving 15 bases between them.

The chain is built from TRBV21-1 and TRBJ2-5; whether TRBD1, the table's D call, matches the DNA was not checked. TRBV21-1 is an annotated pseudogene. CDR3 length: 14 residues. CDR3 amino acids: CASSAQDPGETQYF. For the CDR3, the DNA is TGTGCCAGCAGCGCCCAGGACCCTGGAGAGACCCAGTACTTC.

The table lists this clonotype with a few counts. This chain connects TRBV6-2 or TRBV6-3 to TRBJ2-7; 12 bases match TRBD1. The CDR3 consists of 17 residues. Germline CDR1 is MNHEY and CDR2 is SVGEGT. V dropped 4 bases and J dropped 4; count of bases not matched to a gene: 11. CDR3 nucleotide sequence: TGTGCCAGCAGTTCCCCCGGGACAGGGGGCTTCTGGTACGAGCAGTACTTC. Amino acids: CASSSPGTGGFWYEQYF.

This clonotype was seen ten or more times. This CDR3 is CASSYSSSGGADTQYF. The CDR3 DNA follows: TGTGCCAGCAGTTACTCTTCTAGCGGGGGGGCCGATACGCAGTATTTT. The rearrangement joins TRBV6-5 to TRBJ2-3, with 12 bases matching TRBD2. Looked up from germline, CDR1 is MNHEY and CDR2 is SVGAGI. The V gene end was trimmed by 0 bases and the J gene end by 6 bases; junction bases not matched to a gene: 4. The CDR3 extends over 16 amino acids.